These 23 T cell receptor beta chains share one sample of origin, sequenced in a study of blood T cell repertoires in COVID-19. TCRdb keeps only in-frame clones here, not all; method: immunoSEQ multiplex PCR. The data contain roughly 240,000 clones, around 83% of them seen just once; the ten biggest clones take up about 2.1%. Sequencing input: peripheral blood. The receptors come from a man in his forties or fifties who had recovered from COVID-19.

DNA of the CDR3: TGTGCAAGTCGCTTAGCCGGACTAGCGGGAGCTCATGAGCAGTTCTTC. Encoded protein: CASRLAGLAGAHEQFF. The chain has TRBV12-2 and TRBJ2-1; the table's D call TRBD2 went unverified against the DNA. TRBV12-2 is a pseudogene. CDR3 size: 16 residues.

The rearrangement uses TRBV5-6 and TRBJ2-7; 10 positions agree with TRBD2. This CDR3 spans 16 amino acids. Trimming at V came to 1 base and at J to 6 bases, leaving 10 bases not matched to a gene. From germline, CDR1 is SGHDT and CDR2 YYEEEE. The chain's CDR3 is CASSLFSGGLRVEQYF. Written as DNA, the CDR3 is TGTGCCAGCAGCTTGTTTAGCGGGGGGCTCAGGGTCGAGCAGTACTTC. The entire variable domain, with the rest obtained from reference TRBV5-6 and TRBJ2-7, is as follows: DAGVTQSPTHLIKTRGQQVTLRCSPKSGHDTVSWYQQALGQGPQFIFQYYEEEERQRGNFPDRFSGHQFPNYSSELNVNALLLGDSALYLCASSLFSGGLRVEQYFGPGTRLTVT.

The V call is TRBV10-3, the J call TRBJ2-7; 9 bases are shared with TRBD1. Germline values: CDR1 ENHRY, CDR2 SYGVKD. This CDR3 is built from 14 residues. The J segment lost 5 bases and the V segment lost 7 bases, leaving 9 bases of the junction unmatched. For the CDR3, the DNA is TGTGCCATCATGACGGGGACAGGGACCCACGAGCAGTACTTC. Its translation: CAIMTGTGTHEQYF.

The genes are TRBV5-1 and TRBJ1-3; TRBD1 aligns across 9 bases. Looked up from germline, CDR1 is SGHRS and CDR2 is YFSETQ. CDR3 length: 16 residues. With 0 bases clipped from V and 2 bases from J, the junction kept 3 bases outside the gene matches. The CDR3, as DNA: TGCGCCAGCAGCTTGGATTGGACAGGGGCTGGAAACACCATATATTTT. Translation: CASSLDWTGAGNTIYF. The complete variable domain, with remaining parts taken from reference TRBV5-1 and TRBJ1-3, reads KAGVTQTPRYLIKTRGQQVTLSCSPISGHRSVSWYQQTPGQGLQFLFEYFSETQRNKGNFPGRFSGRQFSNSRSEMNVSTLELGDSALYLCASSLDWTGAGNTIYFGEGSWLTVV.

The genes are TRBV5-5 and TRBJ1-3; a weak D match, TRBD1 (5 bases). From germline, CDR1 is SGHKS and CDR2 YYEKEE (reference sequence). This CDR3 spans 15 amino acids. V was shortened by 4 bases and J by 3 bases, with 14 bases between the two germline ends. Here the CDR3 DNA reads TGTGCCAGCAGCCAGTCCCGGGACTTTGGAAACACCATATATTTT. This codes for CASSQSRDFGNTIYF.

This rearrangement joins TRBV5-4 to TRBJ2-3; D might be TRBD2 (6 bases). Trimming took 2 bases from V and 1 from J, leaving 11 bases between them. The CDR3 has 15 amino acids. Germline V lookup: CDR1 SGHNT, CDR2 YYREEE (reference sequence). In DNA, the CDR3 is TGTGCCAGCAGCTTCAGAGCGGGTCGCACAGATACGCAGTATTTT. Encoded protein: CASSFRAGRTDTQYF. The full variable domain, rest sourced from reference TRBV5-4 and TRBJ2-3, is ETGVTQSPTHLIKTRGQQVTLRCSSQSGHNTVSWYQQALGQGPQFIFQYYREEENGRGNFPPRFSGLQFPNYSSELNVNALELDDSALYLCASSFRAGRTDTQYFGPGTRLTVL.

V gene TRBV6-5 combines with J gene TRBJ1-2; D call uncertain. The CDR3 runs to 12 residues. With 5 bases removed from V and 5 bases from J, the gap between germline ends came to 9 bases. Germline V CDR1 and CDR2: MNHEY, SVGAGI. In nucleotides, the CDR3 is TGTGCCAGCAGTACAGAAACGTATGGCTACACCTTC. It encodes CASSTETYGYTF.

The CDR3, as DNA: TGTGCCAGCAGTGGTCCTGGTCAGGGGCGAACTGAAGCTTTCTTT. Translation: CASSGPGQGRTEAFF. The chain has TRBV6-2 or TRBV6-3 and TRBJ1-1; possibly TRBD1 for D (6 bases). With 5 bases removed from V and 5 bases from J, the gap between germline ends came to 18 bases. CDR3 length equals 15 residues. Per germline, CDR1 MNHEY and CDR2 SVGEGT.

This clone occurred once. The chain couples TRBV6-5 to TRBJ1-1, with unresolved D. This CDR3 region has 13 residues. Trimming cost V 5 bases and J 7 bases, with 14 bases left between them. Looked up from germline, CDR1 is MNHEY and CDR2 is SVGAGI. CDR3 loop: CASSPPDGLEAFF. DNA for the CDR3: TGTGCCAGCAGTCCGCCCGATGGCCTTGAAGCTTTCTTT.

The chain is built from TRBV12-5 and TRBJ2-5; TRBD1 agrees at 11 bases. Losses at the gene ends were 7 bases for V and 4 bases for J; bases not matched to a gene: 8. Germline CDR1 reads LGHNT; CDR2 reads FRNRAP. The CDR3 extends over 15 amino acids. The CDR3 region is CASALGQGAPETQYF. The CDR3, as DNA: TGTGCTAGTGCCCTAGGACAGGGGGCTCCAGAGACCCAGTACTTC.

The V and J genes are TRBV7-2 and TRBJ2-5, with TRBD2 identical over 7 bases. The germline V gene has CDR1 SGHTA and CDR2 FQGNSA. V was clipped by 1 base and J by 1 base; unmatched bases: 3. CDR3 length: 15 residues. CDR3: CASSLGEGLQETQYF. In DNA, the CDR3 is TGTGCCAGCAGCTTAGGGGAGGGACTCCAAGAGACCCAGTACTTC.

The V and J genes are TRBV4-3 and TRBJ2-5; TRBD1 matches at 9 bases. The V and J ends lost 2 bases and 5 bases, in that order; junction bases with no gene match: 6. Germline V CDR1 and CDR2: LGHNA, YSLEER. CDR3 length: 15 amino acids. CDR3 DNA: TGCGCCAGCAGCCAACTTACAGGGGGCGGGGAGACCCAGTACTTC. Protein sequence: CASSQLTGGGETQYF.

The chain couples TRBV18 to TRBJ2-7; TRBD1 might be the D (6 bases). Germline V gives CDR1 KGHSH, CDR2 LQKENI. The CDR3 contains 13 residues. V was shortened by 8 bases and J by 2 bases, with 13 bases between the two germline ends. The CDR3, as DNA: TGTGCCAGCCGAGGGTCAGGGGCCTACGAGCAGTACTTC. Translation gives CASRGSGAYEQYF.

The rearrangement joins TRBV7-2 to TRBJ1-1; tentative D call: TRBD1 (5 bases). Germline CDR1 SGHTA, CDR2 FQGNSA. The V end was cut by 5 bases, the J end by 1 base, with 17 bases between. CDR3 length: 16 residues. The CDR3: CASSRTHSLRNTEAFF. Written as DNA, the CDR3 is TGTGCCAGCAGCAGGACACATTCGCTGAGGAACACTGAAGCTTTCTTT.

The rearrangement joins TRBV3-1 (or the pseudogene TRBV3-2) to TRBJ2-7; TRBD2 aligns across 12 bases. The CDR3 runs to 16 residues. Germline V gene lookup returns CDR1 LGHDT and CDR2 YNNKEL (reference sequence). V trimming: 3 bases; J trimming: 3 bases; junction bases outside the gene matches: 6. The CDR3 here is CASSHRLAGVIYEQYF. The CDR3 bases are TGTGCCAGCAGCCACCGACTAGCGGGGGTCATCTACGAGCAGTACTTC.

This clone was counted between two and nine times. The V gene is TRBV7-2, the J gene TRBJ1-5, with a weak D call TRBD1 (5 bases). Germline values: CDR1 SGHTA, CDR2 FQGNSA. This CDR3 has 14 residues. Trimming shortened V by 3 bases and J by 0 bases, and 6 bases separated the two germline ends. The CDR3 nucleotides read TGTGCCAGCAGCTTCAGGGTTAGCAATCAGCCCCAGCATTTT. Residues: CASSFRVSNQPQHF.

This chain links TRBV7-9 with TRBJ2-1, with 9 bases matching TRBD2. Germline trimming cut 5 bases from V and 6 bases from J; bases unmatched to any gene: 11. Per the germline V gene, CDR1 is SEHNR and CDR2 is FQNEAQ (reference sequence). The CDR3 consists of 16 residues. The CDR3 here is CASSPPEREELNEQFF. The CDR3 region has the DNA TGTGCCAGCAGCCCACCGGAGCGGGAGGAACTCAATGAGCAGTTCTTC.

This clone showed up just a few times. The chain uses TRBV19 and TRBJ2-1, with D perhaps matching TRBD1 (9 bases). This CDR3 comprises 18 residues. Trimming took off 5 bases at V and 8 bases at J, with 28 bases between the two ends. Looked up from germline, CDR1 is LNHDA and CDR2 is SQIVND (reference sequence). The CDR3 coding sequence is TGTGCCAGTAGTCACCCGGGACAGGGCCGGGAGGGCCGCGATGAGCAGTTCTTC. This encodes CASSHPGQGREGRDEQFF.

The chain has TRBV6-2 or TRBV6-3 and TRBJ2-1, with 15 bases matching TRBD2. Losses at the gene ends were 2 bases for V and 0 bases for J; bases not matched to a gene: 5. In germline, CDR1 is MNHEY, CDR2 SVGEGT. The length of the CDR3 is 19 residues. In DNA, the CDR3 is TGTGCCAGCAGTTACGGGACTAGCGGGGGGTCTAGCTCCTACAATGAGCAGTTCTTC. Protein: CASSYGTSGGSSSYNEQFF.

The chain uses TRBV11-2 and TRBJ2-7; 11 nucleotides align to TRBD2. This CDR3 is built from 16 residues. After removal of 5 bases from V and 0 bases from J, the junction contained 6 bases not matched to a gene. The V gene's germline CDR1 is SGHAT and CDR2 FQNNGV. The CDR3 DNA sequence: TGTGCCAGCAGCCCTCCGGGACTAGCGGCCTCCTACGAGCAGTACTTC. This encodes CASSPPGLAASYEQYF.

The chain carries TRBV10-3 and TRBJ1-1; D unclear. Germline assignment: CDR1 ENHRY and CDR2 SYGVKD. This CDR3 has 21 amino acids. V lost 6 bases, J lost 4 bases, and 36 bases lay in between. The CDR3 protein is CAIRGVGARHKGRERTTEAFF. The CDR3 nucleotides read TGTGCCATCAGGGGAGTCGGAGCGCGACATAAAGGGAGGGAAAGGACCACTGAAGCTTTCTTT.

The chain combines TRBV5-6 with TRBJ1-1; 8 positions match TRBD1. Germline CDR1 SGHDT, CDR2 YYEEEE. The V and J ends lost 2 bases and 8 bases, in that order; junction bases with no gene match: 5. The CDR3 has 13 amino acids. The CDR3 sequence: CASSFAWTGEAFF. The CDR3 coding sequence is TGTGCCAGCAGCTTTGCTTGGACAGGGGAAGCTTTCTTT.

Concerning this clone: This same CDR3 is encoded by further DNA sequences in the sample. The chain uses TRBV18 and TRBJ2-7, with TRBD1 matching 9 bases. Germline V gene sequence: CDR1 KGHSH, CDR2 LQKENI. V trimming: 3 bases; J trimming: 1 base; junction bases outside the gene matches: 4. The CDR3 spans 15 residues. This CDR3 is CASSPGQGRSYEQYF. For the CDR3, the DNA is TGTGCCAGCTCACCTGGACAGGGGCGGTCCTACGAGCAGTACTTC.